Shown below are 5 T cell receptor beta chains from a single sample sequenced in a study of shared clonotypes between healthy human individuals. Sequenced by immunoSEQ multiplex PCR; TCRdb stores in-frame clones only, minus some. The sample includes around 2.5 million clones, roughly 93% seen only once; the top ten take around 0.37%. The sample consisted of naive CD4+ T cells from PBMCs. The subset: CD45RA+ positively selected. The receptors come from a man aged 18 to 30 in good health. Some clones in this sample may be carry-over from other donors' samples.

The chain uses TRBV27 and TRBJ2-3, with a possible D match to TRBD2 (6 bases). Germline lookup yields CDR1 MNHEY and CDR2 SMNVEV (reference sequence). CDR3 length: 16 amino acids. V shed 5 bases and J shed 2 bases, with 17 bases lying between them. CDR3 residues: CASSLFGGATTDTQYF. CDR3 sequence (DNA): TGTGCCAGCAGTCTCTTCGGAGGGGCGACCACAGATACGCAGTATTTT.

In this sample, this clone turned up a few times. The chain couples TRBV27 to TRBJ1-5; no clear D gene. Germline CDR1 MNHEY, CDR2 SMNVEV (reference sequence). The CDR3 is 13 residues long. V gave up 4 bases and J gave up 11 bases, with 15 bases separating them. CDR3 sequence reads: CASSSLDVMAQHF. CDR3 DNA: TGTGCCAGCAGTTCTCTAGATGTGATGGCCCAGCATTTT.

V gene TRBV5-5 combines with J gene TRBJ1-3; a weak D match, TRBD1 (5 bases). V was clipped by 4 bases and J by 1 base, with 12 bases between them. This CDR3 has 15 amino acids. Germline V lookup: CDR1 SGHKS, CDR2 YYEKEE (reference sequence). Here the CDR3 reads CASSRDRGSGNTIYF. DNA of the CDR3: TGTGCCAGCAGCCGGGACCGGGGATCTGGAAACACCATATATTTT.

In its sample, this clone was seen once. As DNA, the CDR3 is TGTGCCAGCAGCGCCCAACAGGGGGGGAACACTGAAGCTTTCTTT. It is translated as CASSAQQGGNTEAFF. The chain joins TRBV9 to TRBJ1-1; 8 positions agree with TRBD1. Germline CDR1 is SGDLS and CDR2 is YYNGEE. CDR3 length: 15 residues. Trimming cost V 3 bases and J 1 base; bases outside gene matches: 5.

V gene TRBV28 combines with J gene TRBJ2-5, with 9 bases matching TRBD2. This CDR3 region has 15 residues. V was clipped by 10 bases and J by 5 bases; unmatched bases: 14. CDR1 and CDR2 from the germline V gene are MDHEN and SYDVKM. For the CDR3, the DNA is TGTGCCACCAGGGGCGCGGGAGGGCAATACGAGACCCAGTACTTC. It codes for CATRGAGGQYETQYF.